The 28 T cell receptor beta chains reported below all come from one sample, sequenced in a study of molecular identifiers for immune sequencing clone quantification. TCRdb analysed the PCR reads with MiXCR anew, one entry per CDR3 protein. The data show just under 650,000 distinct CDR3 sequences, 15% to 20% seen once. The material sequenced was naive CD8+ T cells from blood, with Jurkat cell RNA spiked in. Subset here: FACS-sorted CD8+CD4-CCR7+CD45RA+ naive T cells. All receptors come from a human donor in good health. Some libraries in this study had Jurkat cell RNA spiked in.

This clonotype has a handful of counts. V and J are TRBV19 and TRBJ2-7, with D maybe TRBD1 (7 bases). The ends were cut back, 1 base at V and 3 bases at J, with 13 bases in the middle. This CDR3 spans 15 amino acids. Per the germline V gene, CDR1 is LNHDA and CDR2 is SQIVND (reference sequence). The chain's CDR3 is CASSIAAGQSYEQYF. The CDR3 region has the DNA TGTGCCAGTAGTATAGCGGCGGGACAGAGCTACGAGCAGTACTTC.

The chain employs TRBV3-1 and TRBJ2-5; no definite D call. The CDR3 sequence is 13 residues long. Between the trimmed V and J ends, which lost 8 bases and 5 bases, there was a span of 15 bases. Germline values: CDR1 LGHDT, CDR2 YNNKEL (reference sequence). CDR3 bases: TGTGCCAGCGGCCTCGGTGCAGCGGAGACCCAGTACTTC. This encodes CASGLGAAETQYF.

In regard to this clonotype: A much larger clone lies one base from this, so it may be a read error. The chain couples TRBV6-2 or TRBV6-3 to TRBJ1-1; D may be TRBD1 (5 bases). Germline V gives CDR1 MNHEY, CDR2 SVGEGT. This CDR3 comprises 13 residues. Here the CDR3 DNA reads TGTGCCGGCAGTTCCGGACACCGTTCCGAAGCTTTCTTT. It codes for CAGSSGHRSEAFF.

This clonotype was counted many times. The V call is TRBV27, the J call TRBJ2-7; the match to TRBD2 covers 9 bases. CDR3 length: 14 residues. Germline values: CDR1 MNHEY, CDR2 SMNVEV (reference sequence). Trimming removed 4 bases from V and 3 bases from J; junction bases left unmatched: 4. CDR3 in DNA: TGTGCCAGCAGTTCGGGACTAGCTTACTACGAGCAGTACTTC. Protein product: CASSSGLAYYEQYF.

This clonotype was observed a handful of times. In nucleotides, the CDR3 is TGTGCCAGCAGCCTTATAGGAGCGGGGGGGCGAGGTGAGCAGTTCTTC. This translates into CASSLIGAGGRGEQFF. The rearrangement links TRBV11-2 to TRBJ2-1, with TRBD2 matching 10 bases. The V and J ends lost 5 bases and 9 bases, in that order; junction bases with no gene match: 13. CDR3 length: 16 residues. Germline CDR1 and CDR2: SGHAT and FQNNGV.

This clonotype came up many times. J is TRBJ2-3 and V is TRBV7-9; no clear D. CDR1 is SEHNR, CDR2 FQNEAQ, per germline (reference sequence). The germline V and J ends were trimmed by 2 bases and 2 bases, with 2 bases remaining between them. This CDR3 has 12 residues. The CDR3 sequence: CASSLFTDTQYF. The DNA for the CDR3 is TGTGCCAGCAGCTTATTCACAGATACGCAGTATTTT.

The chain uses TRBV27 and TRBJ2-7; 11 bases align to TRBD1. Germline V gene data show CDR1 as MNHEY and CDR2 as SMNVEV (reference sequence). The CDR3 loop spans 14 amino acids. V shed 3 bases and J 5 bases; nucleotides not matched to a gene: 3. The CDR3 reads CASSLRTGGHEQYF. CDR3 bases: TGTGCCAGCAGTTTGAGGACAGGGGGCCACGAGCAGTACTTC.

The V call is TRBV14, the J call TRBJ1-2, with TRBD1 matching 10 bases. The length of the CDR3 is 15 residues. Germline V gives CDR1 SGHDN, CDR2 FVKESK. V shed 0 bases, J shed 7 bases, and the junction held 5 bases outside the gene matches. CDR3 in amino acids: CASSQDQTGGLGYTF. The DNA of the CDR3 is TGTGCCAGCAGCCAAGATCAGACAGGGGGCCTTGGCTACACCTTC.

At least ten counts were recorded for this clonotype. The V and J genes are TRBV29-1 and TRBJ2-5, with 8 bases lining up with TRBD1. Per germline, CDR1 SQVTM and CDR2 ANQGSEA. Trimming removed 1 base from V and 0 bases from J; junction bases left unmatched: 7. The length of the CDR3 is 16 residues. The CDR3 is CSVEAQDRVYQETQYF. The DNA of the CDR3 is TGCAGCGTTGAAGCCCAGGACAGGGTGTACCAAGAGACCCAGTACTTC. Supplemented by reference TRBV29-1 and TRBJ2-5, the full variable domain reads SAVISQKPSRDICQRGTSLTIQCQVDSQVTMMFWYRQQPGQSLTLIATANQGSEATYESGFVIDKFPISRPNLTFSTLTVSNMSPEDSSIYLCSVEAQDRVYQETQYFGPGTRLLVL.

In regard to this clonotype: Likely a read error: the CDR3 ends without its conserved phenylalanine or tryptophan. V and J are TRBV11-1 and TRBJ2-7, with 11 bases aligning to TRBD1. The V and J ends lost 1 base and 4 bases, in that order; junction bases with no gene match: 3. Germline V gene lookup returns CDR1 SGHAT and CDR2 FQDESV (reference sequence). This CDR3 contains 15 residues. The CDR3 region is CASSLGTGGAYEQYL. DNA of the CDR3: TGTGCCAGCAGCTTAGGGACAGGGGGCGCGTACGAGCAGTACCTC.

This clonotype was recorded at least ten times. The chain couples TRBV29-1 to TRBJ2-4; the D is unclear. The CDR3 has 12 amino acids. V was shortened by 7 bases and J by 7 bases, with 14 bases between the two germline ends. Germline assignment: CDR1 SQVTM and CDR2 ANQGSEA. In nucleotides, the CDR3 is TGCAGCGCCGAAGGGCTCGGCAACATTCAGTACTTC. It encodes CSAEGLGNIQYF.

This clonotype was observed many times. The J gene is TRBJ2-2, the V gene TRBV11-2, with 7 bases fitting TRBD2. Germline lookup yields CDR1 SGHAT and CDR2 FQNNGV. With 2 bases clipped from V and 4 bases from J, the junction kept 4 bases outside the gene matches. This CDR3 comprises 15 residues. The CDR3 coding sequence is TGTGCCAGCAGCTTACTCGGACTAGGCACCGGGGAGCTGTTTTTT. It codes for CASSLLGLGTGELFF.

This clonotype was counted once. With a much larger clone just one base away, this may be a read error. CDR3 bases: TGTGCCAGCAGCTTAGAACAGGGGGTAACCTACGAGCAGTACTTC. Translated, it gives CASSLEQGVTYEQYF. The chain has TRBV7-9 and TRBJ2-7, with TRBD1 identical over 8 bases. Germline CDR1 is SEHNR and CDR2 is FQNEAQ (reference sequence). There are 15 residues in the CDR3. J lost 2 bases, V lost 1 base, and 4 bases had no gene match. Looking up the rest from reference TRBV7-9 and TRBJ2-7 gives the full variable domain: DTGVSQNPRHKITKRGQNVTFRCDPISEHNRLYWYRQTLGQGPEFLTYFQNEAQLEKSRLLSDRFSAERPKGSFSTLEIQRTEQGDSAMYLCASSLEQGVTYEQYFGPGTRLTVT.

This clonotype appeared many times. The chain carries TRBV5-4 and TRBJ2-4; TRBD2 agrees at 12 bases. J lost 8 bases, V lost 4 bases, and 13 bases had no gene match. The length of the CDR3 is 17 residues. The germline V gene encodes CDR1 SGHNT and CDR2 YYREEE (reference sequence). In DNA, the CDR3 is TGTGCCAGCAGCCACGGACTAGCGGGACGGTCGGCGGACATTCAGTACTTC. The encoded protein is CASSHGLAGRSADIQYF.

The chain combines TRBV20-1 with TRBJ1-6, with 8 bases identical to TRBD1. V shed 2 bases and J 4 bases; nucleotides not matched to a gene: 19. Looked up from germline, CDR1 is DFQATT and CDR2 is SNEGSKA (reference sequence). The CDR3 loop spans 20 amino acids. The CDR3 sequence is CSARYTPSIGRGPYNSPLHF. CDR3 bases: TGCAGTGCTAGATACACGCCCTCGATCGGCAGGGGGCCTTATAATTCACCCCTCCACTTT.

Written as DNA, the CDR3 is TGTGCCAGTAGGATCAGTACTAGCGGATACAATGAGCAGTTCTTC. Its protein is CASRISTSGYNEQFF. This chain joins TRBV19 and TRBJ2-1, with 8 positions matching TRBD2. Germline V gene sequence: CDR1 LNHDA, CDR2 SQIVND (reference sequence). The CDR3 has 15 amino acids. Trimming removed 6 bases from V and 4 bases from J; junction bases left unmatched: 8.

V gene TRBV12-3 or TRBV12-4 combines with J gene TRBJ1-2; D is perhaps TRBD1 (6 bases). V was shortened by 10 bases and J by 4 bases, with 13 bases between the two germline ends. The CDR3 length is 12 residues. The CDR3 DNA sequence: TGTGCCAACACCCTGGACAGCTATGGCTACACCTTC. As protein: CANTLDSYGYTF.

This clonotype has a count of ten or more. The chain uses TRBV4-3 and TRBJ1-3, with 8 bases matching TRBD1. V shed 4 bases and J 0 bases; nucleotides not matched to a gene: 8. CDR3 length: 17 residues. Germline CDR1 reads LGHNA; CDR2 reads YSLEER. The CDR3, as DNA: TGCGCCAGCAGCCTGGGACAGGTGGCCCTCTCTGGAAACACCATATATTTT. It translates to CASSLGQVALSGNTIYF.

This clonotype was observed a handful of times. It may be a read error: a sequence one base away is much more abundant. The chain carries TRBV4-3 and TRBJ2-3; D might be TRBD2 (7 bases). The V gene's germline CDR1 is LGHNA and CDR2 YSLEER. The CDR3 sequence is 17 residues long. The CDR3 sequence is CASSPGTVRGGTDTQCF. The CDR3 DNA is TGCGCCAGCAGCCCGGGCACGGTGAGGGGGGGCACAGATACGCAGTGTTTT.

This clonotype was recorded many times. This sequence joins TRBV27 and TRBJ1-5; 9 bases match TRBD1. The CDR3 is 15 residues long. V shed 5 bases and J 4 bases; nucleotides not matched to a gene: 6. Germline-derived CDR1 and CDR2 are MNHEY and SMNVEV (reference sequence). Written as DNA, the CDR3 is TGTGCCAGCAGTCTGGGGACAGGGTTGAATCAGCCCCAGCATTTT. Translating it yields CASSLGTGLNQPQHF.

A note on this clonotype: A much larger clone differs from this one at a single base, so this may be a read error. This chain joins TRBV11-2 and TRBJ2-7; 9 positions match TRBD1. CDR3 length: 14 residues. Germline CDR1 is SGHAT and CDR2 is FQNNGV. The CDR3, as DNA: TGTGCCAGCATGGGGGACAGGGTCACCTACAAGCAGTACTTC. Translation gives CASMGDRVTYKQYF.

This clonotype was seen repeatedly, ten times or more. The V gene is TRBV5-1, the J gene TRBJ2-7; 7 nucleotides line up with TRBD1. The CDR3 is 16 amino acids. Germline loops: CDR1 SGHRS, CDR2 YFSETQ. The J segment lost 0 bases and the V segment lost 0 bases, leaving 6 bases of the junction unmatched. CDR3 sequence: CASSLAEGASSYEQYF. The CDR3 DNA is TGCGCCAGCAGCTTGGCCGAGGGGGCGAGCTCCTACGAGCAGTACTTC.

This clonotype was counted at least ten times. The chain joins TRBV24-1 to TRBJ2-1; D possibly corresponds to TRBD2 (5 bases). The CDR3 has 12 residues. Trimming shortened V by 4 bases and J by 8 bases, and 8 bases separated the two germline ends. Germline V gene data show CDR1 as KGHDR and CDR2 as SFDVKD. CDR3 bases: TGTGCCACCAGTGACGGGGTCGATGAGCAGTTCTTC. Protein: CATSDGVDEQFF.

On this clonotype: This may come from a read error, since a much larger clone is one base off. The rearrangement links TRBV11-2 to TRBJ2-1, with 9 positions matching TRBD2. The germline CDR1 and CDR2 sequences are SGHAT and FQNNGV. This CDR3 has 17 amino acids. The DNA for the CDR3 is TGTGTCAGCAGCTTAGGGCTAGCGGGGAGCTCCTACAATGAGCAGTTCTTC. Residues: CVSSLGLAGSSYNEQFF.

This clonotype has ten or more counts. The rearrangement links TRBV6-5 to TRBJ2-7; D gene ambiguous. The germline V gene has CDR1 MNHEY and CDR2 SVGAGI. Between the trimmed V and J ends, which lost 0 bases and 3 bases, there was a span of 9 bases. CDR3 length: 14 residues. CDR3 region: CASSYSVSGYEQYF. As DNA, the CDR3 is TGTGCCAGCAGTTACTCGGTTTCCGGCTACGAGCAGTACTTC.

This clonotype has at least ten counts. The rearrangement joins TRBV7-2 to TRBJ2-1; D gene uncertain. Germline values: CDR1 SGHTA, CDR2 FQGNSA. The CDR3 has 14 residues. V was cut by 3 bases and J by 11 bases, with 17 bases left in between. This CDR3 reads CASSLGLPIVQQFF. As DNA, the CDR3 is TGTGCCAGCAGCTTGGGCCTGCCGATCGTTCAGCAGTTCTTC.

This CDR3 is CASSWTENPYEQYF. The CDR3 nucleotides are TGTGCCAGCAGTTGGACAGAAAATCCCTACGAGCAGTACTTC. The chain uses TRBV7-9 and TRBJ2-7; tentative D call: TRBD1 (6 bases). Between the trimmed V and J ends, which lost 6 bases and 2 bases, there was a span of 14 bases. This CDR3 comprises 14 residues. Germline lookup yields CDR1 SEHNR and CDR2 FQNEAQ (reference sequence).

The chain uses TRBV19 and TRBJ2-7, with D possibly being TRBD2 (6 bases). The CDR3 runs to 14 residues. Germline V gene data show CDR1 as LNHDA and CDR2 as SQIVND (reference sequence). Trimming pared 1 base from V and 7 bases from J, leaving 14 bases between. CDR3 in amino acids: CASSIGGAAGEQYF. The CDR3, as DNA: TGTGCCAGTAGTATAGGCGGCGCCGCGGGGGAGCAGTACTTC.